The subject of this entry is one T cell receptor delta chain. Its antigen is not identified. Germline trimming cut 4 bases from V and 0 bases from J; bases unmatched to any gene: 17. There are 20 residues in the CDR3. Germline V gene data show CDR1 as TSWWSYY and CDR2 as QGS. The data are from a study of Vδ1+ human thymocytes. Study-wide results and caveats: Unlike peripheral blood Vdelta1+ controls, thymic delta-chain sequences included roughly 22% Vdelta2 and few Vdelta3. Thymic TRG and TRD repertoires appeared highly polyclonal.

Extracted RNA was reverse transcribed into cDNA. Pooled V-gene forward primers with one constant-region reverse primer generated the CDR3 amplicons by multiplex PCR. TCRdb ran CATT on the multiplex PCR reads. The table has 25,000 to 30,000 delta-chain clones, more than 6.5% seen once. Alphabeta T cells were depleted, then CD3+ Vdelta1+ Vdelta2- thymocytes were FACS-sorted. Sorted Vdelta1+ thymocytes were roughly 98% to 99.6% pure. Source material: Vdelta1+ gamma-delta thymocytes from the thymus. The subset here: FACS-sorted CD3+ TCRalphabeta- TCRVdelta1+ TCRVdelta2- thymocytes. The receptor's source is a girl under two years old who had congenital heart surgery. This rearrangement joins TRDV1 to TRDJ1, with 10 bases matching TRDD3. For the CDR3, the DNA is TGTGCTCTTGGGGCCCCCGTGGGGGATACCCGACCCGTGTACACCGATAAACTCATCTTT. It codes for CALGAPVGDTRPVYTDKLIF.